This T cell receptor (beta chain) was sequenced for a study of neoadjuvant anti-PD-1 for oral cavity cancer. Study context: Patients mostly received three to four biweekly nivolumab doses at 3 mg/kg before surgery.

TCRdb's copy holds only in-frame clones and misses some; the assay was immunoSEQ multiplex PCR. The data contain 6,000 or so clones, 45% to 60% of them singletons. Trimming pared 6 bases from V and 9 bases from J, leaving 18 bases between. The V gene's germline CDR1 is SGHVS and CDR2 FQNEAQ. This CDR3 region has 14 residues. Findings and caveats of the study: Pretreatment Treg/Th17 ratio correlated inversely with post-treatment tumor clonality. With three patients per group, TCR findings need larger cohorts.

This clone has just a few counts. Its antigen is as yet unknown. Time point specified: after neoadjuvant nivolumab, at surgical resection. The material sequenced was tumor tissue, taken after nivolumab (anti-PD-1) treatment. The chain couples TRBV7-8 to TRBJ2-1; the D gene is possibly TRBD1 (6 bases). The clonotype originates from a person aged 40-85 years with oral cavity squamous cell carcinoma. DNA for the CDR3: TGTGCCAGCAGAGCCGGGACAAAGAGCGGTGAGCAGTTCTTC. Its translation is CASRAGTKSGEQFF.